This T cell receptor beta chain was recorded in a study of T cells in Graves' hyperthyroidism and ophthalmopathy. About the research overall: Prior to any treatment, at the point of initial diagnosis, peripheral blood was collected.

The V gene end was trimmed by 6 bases and the J gene end by 5 bases; junction bases not matched to a gene: 8. This CDR3 is 14 amino acids long. The germline V gene encodes CDR1 DFQATT and CDR2 SNEGSKA (reference sequence). Diagnoses used clinical symptoms, serum thyroxine and TRAb, thyroid ultrasound and orbital computed tomography. A few counts support this clonotype. RNA transcripts yielded amplified TCR beta CDR3 regions. First-round RT-PCR with HTBI primers amplified the TCR CDR3 region. TCRdb re-called the multiplex PCR reads through MiXCR, storing one row per CDR3 protein. The profile covers about 300,000 distinct CDR3 sequences, with roughly 19% appearing a single time and less than 40% taken by the ten largest.

This sequence was found in a man aged 45-60 years with Graves' ophthalmopathy. This chain connects TRBV20-1 to TRBJ2-5; 11 bases agree with TRBD2. The specimen was blood. For the CDR3, the DNA is TGCAGTGCCGGGCGACTAGCGGGGTGGGAGACCCAGTACTTC. It encodes CSAGRLAGWETQYF.